This TCR beta chain stems from a study of cytomegalovirus exposure and HLA in healthy donors. Among the donors, all were healthy bone marrow donors. The study ran its PCR with 60 Vbeta and 13 Jbeta primers. Generated by immunoSEQ multiplex PCR, the TCRdb table keeps only in-frame clones and is missing some. The data hold 150,000 to 200,000 clones, with 80% observed a single time. Concerning this clone: Its antigen is unknown.

The CDR3 is made up of 12 amino acids. V was cut by 1 base and J by 7 bases, with 7 bases left in between. CDR1 and CDR2 from the germline V gene are SGHAT and FQNNGV. Overall study results and limits: The likely explanation for a cluster of highly shared sequence variants was sequencing artifact. Fewer N-insertions (relative to the roughly 720-donor mean) were reportedly seen in an Asian-associated ancestry cluster in a later analysis. Later analysis revealed greater clonal expansion in HLA-associated TCR beta chains than in equally common others.

This clonotype originated in a man aged 25 to 40 in good health and CMV-seronegative. Sequenced input: PBMCs. The V call is TRBV11-2, the J call TRBJ1-1; D unresolved. For the CDR3, the DNA is TGTGCCAGCAGCTTAGTGGGCAGTGAAGCTTTCTTT. This encodes CASSLVGSEAFF. Full variable domain (rest looked up from reference TRBV11-2 and TRBJ1-1): EAGVAQSPRYKIIEKRQSVAFWCNPISGHATLYWYQQILGQGPKLLIQFQNNGVVDDSQLPKDRFSAERLKGVDSTLKIQPAKLEDSAVYLCASSLVGSEAFFGQGTRLTVV.